This T cell receptor beta chain was sequenced in a study of shared clonotypes between healthy human individuals. Germline CDR1 reads SGHVS; CDR2 reads FNYEAQ. V gave up 1 base and J gave up 3 bases, with 5 bases separating them. The CDR3 totals 13 residues. TCRdb's table, derived via immunoSEQ multiplex PCR, lists solely in-frame clones and lacks some. The sample has roughly 400,000 clones, about 96% seen once. The chain carries TRBV7-6 and TRBJ2-3; unclear D gene. Sequencing was performed on memory CD8+ T cells sorted from blood. Documented subset: CD45RO+ cells pooled with CCR7-negative TemRA cells. The TCR was taken from a man aged 25-45 years in good health. For the CDR3, the DNA is TGTGCCAGCAGCTTAGATTGGACAGATACGCAGTATTTT. Translation gives CASSLDWTDTQYF.